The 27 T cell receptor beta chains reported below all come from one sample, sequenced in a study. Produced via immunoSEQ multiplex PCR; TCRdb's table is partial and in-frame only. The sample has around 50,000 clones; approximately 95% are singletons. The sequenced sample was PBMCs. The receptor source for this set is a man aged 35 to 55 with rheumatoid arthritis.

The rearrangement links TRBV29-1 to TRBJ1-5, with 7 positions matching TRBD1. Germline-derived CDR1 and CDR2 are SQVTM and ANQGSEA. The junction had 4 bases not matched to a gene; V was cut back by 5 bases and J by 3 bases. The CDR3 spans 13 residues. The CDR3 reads CSVRQGPNQPQHF. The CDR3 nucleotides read TGCAGCGTTCGACAGGGACCCAATCAGCCCCAGCATTTT. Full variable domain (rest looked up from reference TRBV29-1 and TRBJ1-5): SAVISQKPSRDICQRGTSLTIQCQVDSQVTMMFWYRQQPGQSLTLIATANQGSEATYESGFVIDKFPISRPNLTFSTLTVSNMSPEDSSIYLCSVRQGPNQPQHFGDGTRLSIL.

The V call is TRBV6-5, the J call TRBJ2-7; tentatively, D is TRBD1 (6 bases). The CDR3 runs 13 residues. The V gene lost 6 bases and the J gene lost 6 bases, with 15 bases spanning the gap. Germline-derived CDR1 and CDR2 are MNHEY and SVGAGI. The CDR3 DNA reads TGTGCCAGCAGCCCCGGACAGTTTGGCGAGCAGTACTTC. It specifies CASSPGQFGEQYF.

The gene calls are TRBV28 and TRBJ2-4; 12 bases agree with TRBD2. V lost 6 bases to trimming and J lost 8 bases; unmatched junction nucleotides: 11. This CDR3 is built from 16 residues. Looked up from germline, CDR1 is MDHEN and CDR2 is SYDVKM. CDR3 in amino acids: CASSGSLAGGFHIQYF. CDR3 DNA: TGTGCCAGCAGCGGATCTCTAGCGGGGGGGTTCCACATTCAGTACTTC.

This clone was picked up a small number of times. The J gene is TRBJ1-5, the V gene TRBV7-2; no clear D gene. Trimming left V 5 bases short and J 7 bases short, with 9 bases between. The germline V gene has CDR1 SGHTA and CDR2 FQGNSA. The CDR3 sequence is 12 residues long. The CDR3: CASSIKGQPQHF. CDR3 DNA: TGTGCCAGCAGCATTAAGGGCCAGCCCCAGCATTTT.

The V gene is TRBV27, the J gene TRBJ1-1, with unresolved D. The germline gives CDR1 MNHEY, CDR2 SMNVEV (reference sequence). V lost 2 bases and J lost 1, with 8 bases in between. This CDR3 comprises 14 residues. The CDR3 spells CASSLGSANTEAFF. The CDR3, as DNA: TGTGCCAGCAGTTTAGGATCCGCGAACACTGAAGCTTTCTTT.

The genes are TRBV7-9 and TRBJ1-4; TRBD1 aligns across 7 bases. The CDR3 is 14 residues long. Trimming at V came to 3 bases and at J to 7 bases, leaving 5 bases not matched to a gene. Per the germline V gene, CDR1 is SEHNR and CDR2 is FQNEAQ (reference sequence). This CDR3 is CASSFGGGGEKLFF. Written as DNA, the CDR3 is TGTGCCAGCAGCTTCGGAGGGGGCGGTGAAAAACTGTTTTTT.

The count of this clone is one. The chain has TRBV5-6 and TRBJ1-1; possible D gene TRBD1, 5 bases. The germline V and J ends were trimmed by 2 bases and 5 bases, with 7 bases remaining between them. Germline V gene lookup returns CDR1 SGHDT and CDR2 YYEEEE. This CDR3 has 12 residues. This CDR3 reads CASSFWGTEAFF. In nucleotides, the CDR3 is TGTGCCAGCAGCTTCTGGGGGACTGAAGCTTTCTTT.

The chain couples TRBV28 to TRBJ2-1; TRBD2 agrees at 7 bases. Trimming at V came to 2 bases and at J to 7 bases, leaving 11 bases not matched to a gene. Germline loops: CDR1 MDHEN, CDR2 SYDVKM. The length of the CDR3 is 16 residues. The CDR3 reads CASSLGGAAGVNEQFF. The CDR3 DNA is TGTGCCAGCAGTTTAGGAGGGGCCGCGGGAGTAAATGAGCAGTTCTTC.

DNA for the CDR3: TGTGCCAGCAGCCAAGGATCTTTAGGCAGGGGTTCGGAAAAACTGTTTTTT. Residues: CASSQGSLGRGSEKLFF. This chain joins TRBV3-1 (or the pseudogene TRBV3-2) and TRBJ1-4; TRBD1 is a possible D gene (6 bases). The CDR3 is made up of 17 amino acids. Germline V gives CDR1 LGHDT, CDR2 YNNKEL (reference sequence). V dropped 1 base and J dropped 8 bases, with 20 bases sitting between them.

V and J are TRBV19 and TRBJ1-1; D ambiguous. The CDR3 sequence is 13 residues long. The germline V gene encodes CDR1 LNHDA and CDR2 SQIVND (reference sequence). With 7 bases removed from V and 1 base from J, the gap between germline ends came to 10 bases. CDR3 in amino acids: CASTRTENTEAFF. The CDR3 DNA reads TGTGCCAGTACCCGGACCGAGAACACTGAAGCTTTCTTT.

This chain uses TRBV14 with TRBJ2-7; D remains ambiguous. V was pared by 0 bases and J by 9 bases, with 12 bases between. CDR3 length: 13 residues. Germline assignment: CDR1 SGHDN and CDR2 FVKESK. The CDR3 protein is CASSQDQVFGQYF. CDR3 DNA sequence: TGTGCCAGCAGCCAAGATCAGGTCTTCGGGCAGTACTTC.

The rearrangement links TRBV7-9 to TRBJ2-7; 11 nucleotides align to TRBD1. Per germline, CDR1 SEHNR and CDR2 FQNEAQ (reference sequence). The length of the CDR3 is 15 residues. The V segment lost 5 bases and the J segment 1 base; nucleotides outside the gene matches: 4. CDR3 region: CASSRGTGGSYEQYF. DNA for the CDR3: TGTGCCAGCAGCCGCGGGACAGGGGGATCCTACGAGCAGTACTTC. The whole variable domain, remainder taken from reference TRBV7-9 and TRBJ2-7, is DTGVSQNPRHKITKRGQNVTFRCDPISEHNRLYWYRQTLGQGPEFLTYFQNEAQLEKSRLLSDRFSAERPKGSFSTLEIQRTEQGDSAMYLCASSRGTGGSYEQYFGPGTRLTVT.

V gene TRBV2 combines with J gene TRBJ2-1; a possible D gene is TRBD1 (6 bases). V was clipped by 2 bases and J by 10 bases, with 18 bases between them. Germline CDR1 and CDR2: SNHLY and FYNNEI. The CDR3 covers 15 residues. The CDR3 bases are TGTGCCAGCAGTGAATACAGGGTCAATCTTGGAGAGCAGTTCTTC. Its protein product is CASSEYRVNLGEQFF.

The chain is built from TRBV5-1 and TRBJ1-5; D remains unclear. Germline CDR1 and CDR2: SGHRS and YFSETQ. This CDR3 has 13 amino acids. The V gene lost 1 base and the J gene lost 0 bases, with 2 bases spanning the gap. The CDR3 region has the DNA TGCGCCAGCAGCTTGAATAGCAATCAGCCCCAGCATTTT. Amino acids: CASSLNSNQPQHF.

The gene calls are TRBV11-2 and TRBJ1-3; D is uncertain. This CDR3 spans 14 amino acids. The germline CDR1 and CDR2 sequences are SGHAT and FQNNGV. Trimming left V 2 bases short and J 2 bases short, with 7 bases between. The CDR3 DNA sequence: TGTGCCAGCAGCTTAACATTTACTGGAAACACCATATATTTT. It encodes CASSLTFTGNTIYF.

CDR3 region: CASSGTGVKTQYF. CDR3 DNA: TGTGCCAGCAGTGGCACAGGGGTGAAGACCCAGTACTTC. The J gene is TRBJ2-5, the V gene TRBV6-2 or TRBV6-3; TRBD1 matches 7 bases. CDR1 MNHEY and CDR2 SVGEGT come from the germline V gene. With 5 bases clipped from V and 6 bases from J, the junction kept 6 bases outside the gene matches. The CDR3 is 13 residues long.

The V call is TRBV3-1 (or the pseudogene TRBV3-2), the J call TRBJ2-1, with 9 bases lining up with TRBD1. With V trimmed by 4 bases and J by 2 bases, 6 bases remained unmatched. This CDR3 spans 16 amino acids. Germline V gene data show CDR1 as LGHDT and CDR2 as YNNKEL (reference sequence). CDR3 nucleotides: TGTGCCAGCAGCCCCCGGGACAGGGCCACCTACAATGAGCAGTTCTTC. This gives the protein CASSPRDRATYNEQFF.

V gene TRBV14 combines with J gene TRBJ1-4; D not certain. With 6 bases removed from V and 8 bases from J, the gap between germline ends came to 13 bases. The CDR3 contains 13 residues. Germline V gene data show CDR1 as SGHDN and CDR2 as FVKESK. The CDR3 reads CASRVGPGEKLFF. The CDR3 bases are TGTGCCAGCAGGGTCGGACCAGGAGAAAAACTGTTTTTT. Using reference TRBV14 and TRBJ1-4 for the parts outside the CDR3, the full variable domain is EAGVTQFPSHSVIEKGQTVTLRCDPISGHDNLYWYRRVMGKEIKFLLHFVKESKQDESGMPNNRFLAERTGGTYSTLKVQPAELEDSGVYFCASRVGPGEKLFFGSGTQLSVL.

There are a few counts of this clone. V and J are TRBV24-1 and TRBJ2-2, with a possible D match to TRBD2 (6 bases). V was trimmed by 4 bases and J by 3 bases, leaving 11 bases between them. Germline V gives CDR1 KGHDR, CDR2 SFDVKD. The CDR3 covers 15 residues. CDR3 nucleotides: TGTGCCACCAGTGACCGCTGGAGGGACACCGGGGAGCTGTTTTTT. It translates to CATSDRWRDTGELFF.

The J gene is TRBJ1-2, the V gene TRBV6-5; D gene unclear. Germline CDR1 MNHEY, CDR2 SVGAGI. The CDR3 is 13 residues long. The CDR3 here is CCRSNRANYGYTF. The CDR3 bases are TGTTGCCGCAGTAACCGAGCTAACTATGGCTACACCTTC.

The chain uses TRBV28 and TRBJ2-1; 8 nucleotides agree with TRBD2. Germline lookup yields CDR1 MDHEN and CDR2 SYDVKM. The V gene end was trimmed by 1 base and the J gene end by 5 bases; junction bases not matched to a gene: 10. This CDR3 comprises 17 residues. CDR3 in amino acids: CASSLFTFGGRNNEQFF. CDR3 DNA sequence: TGTGCCAGCAGTTTATTCACCTTCGGCGGGAGGAACAATGAGCAGTTCTTC.

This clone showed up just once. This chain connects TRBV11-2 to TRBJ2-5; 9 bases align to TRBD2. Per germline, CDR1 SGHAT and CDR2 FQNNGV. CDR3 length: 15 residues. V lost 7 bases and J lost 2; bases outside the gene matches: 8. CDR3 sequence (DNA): TGTGCCAGCATCCTAGGGACTAGCTTTCAAGAGACCCAGTACTTC. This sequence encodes CASILGTSFQETQYF.

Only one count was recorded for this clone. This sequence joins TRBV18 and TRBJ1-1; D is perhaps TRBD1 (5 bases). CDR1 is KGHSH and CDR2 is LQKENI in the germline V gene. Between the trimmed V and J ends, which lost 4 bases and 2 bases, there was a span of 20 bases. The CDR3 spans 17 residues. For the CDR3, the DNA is TGTGCCAGCTCACGCCAGGGTTGGGCCTTGGCTAACACTGAAGCTTTCTTT. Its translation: CASSRQGWALANTEAFF.

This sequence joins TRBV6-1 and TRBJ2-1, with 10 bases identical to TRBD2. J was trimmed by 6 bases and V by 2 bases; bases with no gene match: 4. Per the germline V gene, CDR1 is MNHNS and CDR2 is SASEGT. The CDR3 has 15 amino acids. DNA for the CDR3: TGTGCCAGCAGTGAAATGGCTAGCGGGAGCAATGAGCAGTTCTTC. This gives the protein CASSEMASGSNEQFF.

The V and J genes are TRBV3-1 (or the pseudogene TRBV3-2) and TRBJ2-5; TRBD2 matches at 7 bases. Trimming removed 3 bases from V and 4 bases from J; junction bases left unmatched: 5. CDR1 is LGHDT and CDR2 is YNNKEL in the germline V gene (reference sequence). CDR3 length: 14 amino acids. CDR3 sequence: CASSQRGMGETQYF. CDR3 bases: TGTGCCAGCAGCCAGCGGGGGATGGGAGAGACCCAGTACTTC.

DNA of the CDR3: TGTGCCAGTAGTATAGGACAGGGGGATGAAGCTTTCTTT. Translating gives CASSIGQGDEAFF. The rearrangement links TRBV19 to TRBJ1-1; TRBD1 agrees at 9 bases. The CDR3 has 13 amino acids. V gave up 1 base and J gave up 7 bases; unmatched junction bases: 1. The germline V gene encodes CDR1 LNHDA and CDR2 SQIVND (reference sequence).

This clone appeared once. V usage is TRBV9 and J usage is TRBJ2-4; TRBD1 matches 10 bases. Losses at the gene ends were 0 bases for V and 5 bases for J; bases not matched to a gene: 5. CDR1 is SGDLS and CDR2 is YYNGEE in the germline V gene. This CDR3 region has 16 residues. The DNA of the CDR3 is TGTGCCAGCAGCGTAGCTTTAGGGACAGGGGAAAACATTCAGTACTTC. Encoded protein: CASSVALGTGENIQYF.